This TCR beta chain was obtained from a study of beta chain features in type 1 diabetes. Isolated RNA was reverse transcribed in full, so expressed TCRB transcripts were sequenced. The assay was immunoSEQ multiplex PCR, and TCRdb's table has in-frame clones only and misses some. The sample has a few hundred thousand clones, about 16% seen once. The CDR3 covers 16 residues. V was cut by 4 bases and J by 1 base, with 16 bases left in between. Germline V gene sequence: CDR1 MGHDK, CDR2 SYGVNS. Sequenced input: naive CD4+ T cells from blood. The chain has TRBV25-1 and TRBJ1-1; D not certain. The receptor was derived from a woman aged 18-29 years in good health. The CDR3 reads CASSGSSLGWNTEAFF. The CDR3 nucleotides are TGTGCCAGCAGTGGTTCCTCACTAGGATGGAACACTGAAGCTTTCTTT.